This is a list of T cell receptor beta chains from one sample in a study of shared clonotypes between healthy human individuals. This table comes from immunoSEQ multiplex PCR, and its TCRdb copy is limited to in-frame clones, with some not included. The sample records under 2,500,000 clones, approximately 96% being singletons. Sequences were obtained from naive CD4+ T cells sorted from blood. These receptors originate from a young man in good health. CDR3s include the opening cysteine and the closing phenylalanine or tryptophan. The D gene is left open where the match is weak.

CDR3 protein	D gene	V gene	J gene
CAWSVGGSGANVLTF	.	TRBV30	TRBJ2-6
CASSPGMGDQYF	.	TRBV18	TRBJ2-5
CAWSGQSEKLFF	.	TRBV30	TRBJ1-4
CASSFSSRGPTEAFF	TRBD1	TRBV7-9	TRBJ1-1
CASSYLLAGPSYEQYF	TRBD2	TRBV6-6	TRBJ2-7
CAISDTGANTGELFF	.	TRBV10-3	TRBJ2-2
CASSLALEETQYF	.	TRBV5-1	TRBJ2-5
CASSLAGQLNTEAFF	.	TRBV11-2	TRBJ1-1
CAINEGGGYGYTF	.	TRBV10-3	TRBJ1-2
CASSVEAGQYYNEQFF	.	TRBV9	TRBJ2-1
CASSQPGADTQYF	.	TRBV5-1	TRBJ2-3
CASSSAGQPYEQYF	.	TRBV18	TRBJ2-7
CASSQGSPNTGELFF	.	TRBV7-3	TRBJ2-2
CASSYGRFQETQYF	.	TRBV7-8	TRBJ2-5
CASSYEAGGFNEQFF	TRBD2	TRBV6-6	TRBJ2-1
CASKTGTGNTIYF	.	TRBV7-9	TRBJ1-3
CASSPSSTGDRGYTF	TRBD1	TRBV7-2	TRBJ1-2
CASSEVAPRTDTQYF	.	TRBV2	TRBJ2-3
CASSSDRGVPYEQYF	TRBD1	TRBV6-6	TRBJ2-7
CASGKSGGPEKLFF	TRBD1	TRBV28	TRBJ1-4
CASSLDRADQPQHF	TRBD1	TRBV7-7	TRBJ1-5
CASSLRGFGNTIYF	.	TRBV7-8	TRBJ1-3
CASSLASGDHEQYF	.	TRBV5-4	TRBJ2-7
CASKVNTEAFF	.	TRBV2	TRBJ1-1
CAWSVGQGSGNTIYF	TRBD1	TRBV30	TRBJ1-3